The TCR beta chain under discussion was sequenced for a study of blood T cell repertoires in COVID-19. Looked up from germline, CDR1 is MDHEN and CDR2 is SYDVKM. Trimming took off 4 bases at V and 0 bases at J, with 9 bases between the two ends. The length of the CDR3 is 14 residues. Ages ranged from 18 to 89 years, with residence in around 24 US areas. Authors' processing steps: Amplified reference gene primers provided the basis for estimating nucleated cell counts. Assay used: immunoSEQ multiplex PCR; TCRdb lists only in-frame clones, some missing. D and trimming come from the DNA, and the V and J calls and clone size come from that table. In the table there are about 230,000 clones, 88% of which are singletons.

This clonotype was sampled from a woman aged 40 to 50 with acute COVID-19. Material: PBMCs or T cells enriched from blood (not recorded which). The chain has TRBV28 and TRBJ1-1; D is perhaps TRBD1 (6 bases). This chain's CDR3 is CASSSGHLNTEAFF. DNA of the CDR3: TGTGCCAGCAGTTCGGGACACCTGAACACTGAAGCTTTCTTT. The entire variable domain, with the rest obtained from reference TRBV28 and TRBJ1-1, is as follows: DVKVTQSSRYLVKRTGEKVFLECVQDMDHENMFWYRQDPGLGLRLIYFSYDVKMKEKGDIPEGYSVSREKKERFSLILESASTNQTSMYLCASSSGHLNTEAFFGQGTRLTVV.